This T cell receptor (beta chain) originates from a study of human T cells and chemical hapten exposure. Time point given: patch test 1, 2 weeks after DPC sensitization. Treatment: therapeutic diphenylcyclopropenone sensitization with weekly scalp DPC. In this sample, this clonotype turned up a few times. Its specificity is not known. Study observations and caveats: Clustering by CDR3 similarity yielded significantly more large clusters from expanded TCRs than controls.

MiXCR, applied by TCRdb to the RACE reads, yields one record per CDR3 protein. This table has roughly 360,000 distinct CDR3 sequences, nearly 5% appearing once. The sequence was obtained from a woman aged 45 to 65 with alopecia areata. Some clones in this sample may be carry-over from other donors' samples. The sample in question was whole blood, obtained in connection with sensitization to the hapten diphenylcyclopropenone (DPC).

The CDR3 DNA follows: TGTGCCAGCAGCTTAGGACGACGGAGTACTAATTCACCCCTCCACTTT. Protein: CASSLGRRSTNSPLHF. The V gene is TRBV7-2, the J gene TRBJ1-6; D is ambiguous. This CDR3 is built from 16 residues. Germline V gives CDR1 SGHTA, CDR2 FQGNSA. V gave up 1 base and J gave up 6 bases, with 13 bases separating them. Full variable domain (remainder filled in from reference TRBV7-2 and TRBJ1-6): GAGVSQSPSNKVTEKGKDVELRCDPISGHTALYWYRQSLGQGLEFLIYFQGNSAPDKSGLPSDRFSAERTGGSVSTLTIQRTQQEDSAVYLCASSLGRRSTNSPLHFGNGTRLTVT.